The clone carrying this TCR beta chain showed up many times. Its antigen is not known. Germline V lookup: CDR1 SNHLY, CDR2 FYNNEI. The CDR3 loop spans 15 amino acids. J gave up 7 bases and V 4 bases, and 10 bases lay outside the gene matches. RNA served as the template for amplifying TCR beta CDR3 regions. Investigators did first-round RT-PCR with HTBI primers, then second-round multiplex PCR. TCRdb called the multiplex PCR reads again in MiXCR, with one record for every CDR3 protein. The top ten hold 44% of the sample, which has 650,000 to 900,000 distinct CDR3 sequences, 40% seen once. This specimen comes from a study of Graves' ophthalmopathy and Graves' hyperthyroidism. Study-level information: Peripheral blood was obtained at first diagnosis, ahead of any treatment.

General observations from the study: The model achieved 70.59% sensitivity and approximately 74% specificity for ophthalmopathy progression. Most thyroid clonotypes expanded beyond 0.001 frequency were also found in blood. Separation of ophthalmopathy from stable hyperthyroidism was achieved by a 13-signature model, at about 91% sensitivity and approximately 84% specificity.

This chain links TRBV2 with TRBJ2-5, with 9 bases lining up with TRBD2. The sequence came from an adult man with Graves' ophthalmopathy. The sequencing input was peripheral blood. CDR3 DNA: TGTGCCAGCAGTGCACTAGCGGGTTCTTTCGGGACCCAGTACTTC. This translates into CASSALAGSFGTQYF.